The clone carrying this TCR beta chain came up once. Its antigen is still unknown. The sample belongs to a study of cytomegalovirus exposure and HLA in healthy donors. For the study at large: The use of the same platform for the 95 to 150 validation repertoires and the 550 to 850 first-cohort repertoires was reported by a later analysis. Overall study results and limits: The study labeled roughly 160 TCR beta chains cytomegalovirus-associated. Reports indicated that the classifier achieved high specificity and sensitivity in diagnosing cytomegalovirus status. Despite most TCR sequences being rare, some public TCRs occurred in many donors.

CDR3 size: 15 residues. With 5 bases clipped from V and 2 bases from J, the junction kept 3 bases outside the gene matches. Germline V lookup: CDR1 LNHDA, CDR2 SQIVND (reference sequence). TCRdb keeps only in-frame clones here, not all; method: immunoSEQ multiplex PCR. This repertoire shows under 150,000 clones, around 87% found once; its top ten account for roughly 10%. The sequence was obtained from a man aged 18-30 years in good health and CMV-seropositive. The J gene is TRBJ2-1, the V gene TRBV19, with 10 bases identical to TRBD2. Sequencing used PBMCs. In DNA form, the CDR3 reads TGTGCCAGTAGTTTAAGCGGGGGGGCCTACAATGAGCAGTTCTTC. Amino acid sequence: CASSLSGGAYNEQFF.